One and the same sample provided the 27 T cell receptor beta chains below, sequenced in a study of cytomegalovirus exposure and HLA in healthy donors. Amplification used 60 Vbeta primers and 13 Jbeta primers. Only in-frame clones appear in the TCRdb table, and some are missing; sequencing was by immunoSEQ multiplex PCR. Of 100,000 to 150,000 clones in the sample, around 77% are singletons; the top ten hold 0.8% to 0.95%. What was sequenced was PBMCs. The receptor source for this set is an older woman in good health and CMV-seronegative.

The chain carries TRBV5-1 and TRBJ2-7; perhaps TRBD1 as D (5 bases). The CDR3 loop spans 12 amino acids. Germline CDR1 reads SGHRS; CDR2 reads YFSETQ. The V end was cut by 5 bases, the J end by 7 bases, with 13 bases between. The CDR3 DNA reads TGCGCCAGCAGTGTCCTGCAGGGTGAGCAGTACTTC. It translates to CASSVLQGEQYF.

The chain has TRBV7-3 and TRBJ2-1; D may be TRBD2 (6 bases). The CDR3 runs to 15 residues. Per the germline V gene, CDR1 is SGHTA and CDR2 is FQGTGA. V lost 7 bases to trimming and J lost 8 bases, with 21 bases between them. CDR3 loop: CASTAGGGRIDEQFF. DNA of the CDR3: TGTGCCAGCACCGCGGGTGGGGGGAGGATCGATGAGCAGTTCTTC.

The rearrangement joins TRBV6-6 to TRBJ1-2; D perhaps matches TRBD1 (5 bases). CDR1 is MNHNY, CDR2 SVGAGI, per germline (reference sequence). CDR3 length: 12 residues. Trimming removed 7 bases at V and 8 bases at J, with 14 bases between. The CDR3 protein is CASTKAGDGYTF. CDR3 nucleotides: TGTGCCAGCACCAAAGCGGGGGACGGCTACACCTTC.

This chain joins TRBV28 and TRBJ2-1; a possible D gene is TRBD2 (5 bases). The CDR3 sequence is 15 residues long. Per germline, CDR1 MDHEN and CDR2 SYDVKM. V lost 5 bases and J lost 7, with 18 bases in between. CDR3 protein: CASSLPRRMRNEQFF. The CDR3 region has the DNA TGTGCCAGCAGTCTACCTAGGAGGATGAGGAATGAGCAGTTCTTC.

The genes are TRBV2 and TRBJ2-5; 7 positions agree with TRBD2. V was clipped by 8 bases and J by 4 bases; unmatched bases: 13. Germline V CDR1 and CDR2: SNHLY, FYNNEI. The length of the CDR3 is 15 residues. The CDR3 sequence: CASLKEIAGRETQYF. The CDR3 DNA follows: TGTGCCAGCTTGAAGGAGATAGCGGGTCGAGAGACCCAGTACTTC.

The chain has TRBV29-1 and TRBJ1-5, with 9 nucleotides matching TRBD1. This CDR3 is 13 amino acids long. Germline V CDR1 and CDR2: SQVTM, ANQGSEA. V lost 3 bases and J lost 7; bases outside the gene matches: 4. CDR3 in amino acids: CSVEGQGGQPQHF. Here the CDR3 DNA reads TGCAGCGTTGAGGGACAGGGTGGACAGCCCCAGCATTTT.

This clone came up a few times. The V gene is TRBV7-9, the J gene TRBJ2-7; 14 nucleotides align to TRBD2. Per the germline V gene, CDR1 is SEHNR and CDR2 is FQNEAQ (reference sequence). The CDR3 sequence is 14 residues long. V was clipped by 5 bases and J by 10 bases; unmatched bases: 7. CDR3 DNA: TGTGCCAGCAGCCCGGGACTAGCGGGAGAAGACCAGTACTTC. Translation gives CASSPGLAGEDQYF. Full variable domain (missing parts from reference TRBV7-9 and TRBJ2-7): DTGVSQNPRHKITKRGQNVTFRCDPISEHNRLYWYRQTLGQGPEFLTYFQNEAQLEKSRLLSDRFSAERPKGSFSTLEIQRTEQGDSAMYLCASSPGLAGEDQYFGPGTRLTVT.

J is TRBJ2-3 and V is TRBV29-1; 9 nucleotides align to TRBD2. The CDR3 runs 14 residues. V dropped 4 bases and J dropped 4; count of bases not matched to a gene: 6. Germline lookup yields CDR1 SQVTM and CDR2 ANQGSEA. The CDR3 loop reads CSVGAAGGPDTQYF. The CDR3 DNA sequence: TGCAGCGTTGGTGCAGCGGGAGGCCCAGATACGCAGTATTTT.

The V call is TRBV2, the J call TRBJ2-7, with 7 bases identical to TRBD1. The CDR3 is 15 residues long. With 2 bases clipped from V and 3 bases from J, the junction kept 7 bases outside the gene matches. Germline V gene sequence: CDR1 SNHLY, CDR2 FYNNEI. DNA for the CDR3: TGTGCCAGCAGTGAACGGTGGACAGGACTCTACGAGCAGTACTTC. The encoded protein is CASSERWTGLYEQYF.

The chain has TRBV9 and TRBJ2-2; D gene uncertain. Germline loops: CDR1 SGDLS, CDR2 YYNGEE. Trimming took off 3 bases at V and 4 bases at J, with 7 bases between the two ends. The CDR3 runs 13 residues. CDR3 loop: CASSAGSTGELFF. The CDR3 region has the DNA TGTGCCAGCAGCGCGGGTTCCACCGGGGAGCTGTTTTTT.

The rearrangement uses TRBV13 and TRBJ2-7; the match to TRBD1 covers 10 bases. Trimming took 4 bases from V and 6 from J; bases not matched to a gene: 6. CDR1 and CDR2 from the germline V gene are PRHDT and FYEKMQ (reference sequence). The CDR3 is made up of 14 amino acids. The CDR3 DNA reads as TGTGCCAGCAGCTGGACAGGGGGTTCTGGCGAGCAGTACTTC. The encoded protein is CASSWTGGSGEQYF.

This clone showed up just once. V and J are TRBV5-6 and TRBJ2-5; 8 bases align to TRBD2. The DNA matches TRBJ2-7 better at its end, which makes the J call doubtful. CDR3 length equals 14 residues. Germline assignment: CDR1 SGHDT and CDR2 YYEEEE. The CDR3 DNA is TGTGCCAGCAGCTTGTCGGGGGGGAACTACGAGCAGTACTTC. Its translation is CASSLSGGNYEQYF.

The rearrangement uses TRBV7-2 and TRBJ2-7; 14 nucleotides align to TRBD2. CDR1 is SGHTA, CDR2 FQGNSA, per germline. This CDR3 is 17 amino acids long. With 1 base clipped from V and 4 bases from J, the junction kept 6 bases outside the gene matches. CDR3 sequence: CASSLGLAGGHRYEQYF. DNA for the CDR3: TGTGCCAGCAGCTTAGGACTAGCGGGGGGGCACCGGTACGAGCAGTACTTC.

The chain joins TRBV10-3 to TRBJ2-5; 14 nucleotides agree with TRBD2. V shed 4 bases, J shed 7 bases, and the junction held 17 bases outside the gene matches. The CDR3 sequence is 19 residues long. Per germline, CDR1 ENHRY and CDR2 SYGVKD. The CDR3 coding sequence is TGTGCCATCAGTGCCCACCCCGGGACTAGCGGGAGAATGTCCGGGACCCAGTACTTC. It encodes CAISAHPGTSGRMSGTQYF.

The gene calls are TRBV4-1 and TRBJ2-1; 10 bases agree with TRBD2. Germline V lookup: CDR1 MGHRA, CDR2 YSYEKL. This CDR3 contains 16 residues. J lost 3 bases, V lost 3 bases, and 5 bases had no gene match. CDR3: CASSQWPSGSYNEQFF. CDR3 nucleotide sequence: TGCGCCAGCAGCCAGTGGCCTAGCGGGAGCTACAATGAGCAGTTCTTC.

CDR3 in DNA: TGTGCCAGCAGCTTTAGGACTAGCGGCCTCTACGAGCAGTACTTC. This codes for CASSFRTSGLYEQYF. This rearrangement joins TRBV7-2 to TRBJ2-7; 10 nucleotides line up with TRBD2. Trimming cost V 3 bases and J 3 bases; bases outside gene matches: 5. Germline values: CDR1 SGHTA, CDR2 FQGNSA. This CDR3 comprises 15 residues.

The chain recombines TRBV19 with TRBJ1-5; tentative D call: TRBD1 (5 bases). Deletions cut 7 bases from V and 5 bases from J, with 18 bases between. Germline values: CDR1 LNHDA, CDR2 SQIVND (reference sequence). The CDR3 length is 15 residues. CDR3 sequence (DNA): TGTGCCAGTACCGTAAGTGGACATGGCGATCAGCCCCAGCATTTT. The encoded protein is CASTVSGHGDQPQHF.

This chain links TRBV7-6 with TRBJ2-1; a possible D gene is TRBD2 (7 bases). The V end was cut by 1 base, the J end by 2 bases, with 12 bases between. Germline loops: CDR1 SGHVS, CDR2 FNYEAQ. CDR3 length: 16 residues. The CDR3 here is CASSLEAGAPYNEQFF. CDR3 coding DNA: TGTGCCAGCAGCTTAGAGGCGGGGGCCCCCTACAATGAGCAGTTCTTC.

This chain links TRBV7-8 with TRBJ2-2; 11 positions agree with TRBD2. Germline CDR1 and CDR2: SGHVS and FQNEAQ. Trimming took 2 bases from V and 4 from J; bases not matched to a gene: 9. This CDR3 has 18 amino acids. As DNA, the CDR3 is TGTGCCAGCAGCTTACTAGCGGGAGGCCGAGGGAGCACCGGGGAGCTGTTTTTT. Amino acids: CASSLLAGGRGSTGELFF.

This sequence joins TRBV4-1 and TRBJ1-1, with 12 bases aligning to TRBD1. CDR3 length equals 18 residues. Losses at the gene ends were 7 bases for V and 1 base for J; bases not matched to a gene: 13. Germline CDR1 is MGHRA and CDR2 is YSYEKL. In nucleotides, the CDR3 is TGCGCCAGCAAGGCTTTGGGGACAGGGGGCGTAAGGAACACTGAAGCTTTCTTT. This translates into CASKALGTGGVRNTEAFF.

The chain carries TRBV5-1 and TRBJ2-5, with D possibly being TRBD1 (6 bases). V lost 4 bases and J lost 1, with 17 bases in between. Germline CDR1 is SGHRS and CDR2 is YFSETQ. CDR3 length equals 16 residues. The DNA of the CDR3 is TGCGCCAGCAGCCTGACCGGGACACTCATCCAAGAGACCCAGTACTTC. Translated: CASSLTGTLIQETQYF.

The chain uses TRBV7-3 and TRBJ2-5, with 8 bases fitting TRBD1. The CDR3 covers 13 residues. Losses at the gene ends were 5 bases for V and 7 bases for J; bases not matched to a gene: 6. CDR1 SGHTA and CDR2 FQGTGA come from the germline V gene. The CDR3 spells CASSPQGAATQYF. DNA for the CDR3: TGTGCCAGCAGCCCCCAGGGGGCGGCGACCCAGTACTTC. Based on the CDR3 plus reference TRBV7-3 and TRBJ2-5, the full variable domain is GAGVSQTPSNKVTEKGKYVELRCDPISGHTALYWYRQSLGQGPEFLIYFQGTGAADDSGLPNDRFFAVRPEGSVSTLKIQRTERGDSAVYLCASSPQGAATQYFGPGTRLLVL.

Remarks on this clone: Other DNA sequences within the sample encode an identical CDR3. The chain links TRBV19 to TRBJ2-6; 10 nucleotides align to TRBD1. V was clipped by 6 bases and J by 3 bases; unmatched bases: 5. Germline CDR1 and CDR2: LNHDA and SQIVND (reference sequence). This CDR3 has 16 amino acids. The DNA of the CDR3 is TGTGCCAGTAGCCGACAGGGGGCGGGTGGGGCCAACGTCCTGACTTTC. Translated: CASSRQGAGGANVLTF.

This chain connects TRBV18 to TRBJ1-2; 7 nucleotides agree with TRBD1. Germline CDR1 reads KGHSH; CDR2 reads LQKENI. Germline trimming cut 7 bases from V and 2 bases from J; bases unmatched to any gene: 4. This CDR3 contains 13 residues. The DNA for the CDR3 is TGTGCCAGCTGGGGGGACAGAAACTATGGCTACACCTTC. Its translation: CASWGDRNYGYTF.

The CDR3 reads CASRVTGNTGELFF. The CDR3 DNA follows: TGTGCCAGCAGGGTGACAGGGAACACCGGGGAGCTGTTTTTT. The chain recombines TRBV28 with TRBJ2-2; D possibly corresponds to TRBD1 (6 bases). The germline CDR1 and CDR2 sequences are MDHEN and SYDVKM. The V end lost 6 bases, the J end lost 1 base, and 9 bases lay between the germline ends. The CDR3 is 14 residues long. Full variable domain (outside the CDR3, taken from reference TRBV28 and TRBJ2-2): DVKVTQSSRYLVKRTGEKVFLECVQDMDHENMFWYRQDPGLGLRLIYFSYDVKMKEKGDIPEGYSVSREKKERFSLILESASTNQTSMYLCASRVTGNTGELFFGEGSRLTVL.

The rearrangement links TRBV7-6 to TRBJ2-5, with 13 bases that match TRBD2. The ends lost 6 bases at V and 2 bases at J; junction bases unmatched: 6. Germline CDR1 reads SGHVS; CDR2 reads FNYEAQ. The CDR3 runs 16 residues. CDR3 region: CASSHRLAGGQETQYF. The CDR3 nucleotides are TGTGCCAGCAGTCATCGACTAGCGGGGGGACAAGAGACCCAGTACTTC.

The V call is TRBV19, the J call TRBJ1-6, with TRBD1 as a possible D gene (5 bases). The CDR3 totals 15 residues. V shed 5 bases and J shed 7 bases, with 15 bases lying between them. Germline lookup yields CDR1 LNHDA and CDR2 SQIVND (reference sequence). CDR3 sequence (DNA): TGTGCCAGTAGTGCGAGACAGCCACGAAATTCACCCCTCCACTTT. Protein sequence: CASSARQPRNSPLHF. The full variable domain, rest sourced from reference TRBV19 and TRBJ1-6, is DGGITQSPKYLFRKEGQNVTLSCEQNLNHDAMYWYRQDPGQGLRLIYYSQIVNDFQKGDIAEGYSVSREKKESFPLTVTSAQKNPTAFYLCASSARQPRNSPLHFGNGTRLTVT.